A selection of T cell receptor beta chains follows, all from one sample in a study of cytomegalovirus exposure and HLA in healthy donors. Repertoires were generated with immunoSEQ multiplex PCR, while TCRdb's copy carries only in-frame clones and drops some. The sample has 100,000 to 150,000 clones; 83% are singletons. Material for sequencing was PBMCs. The receptors come from a woman in her 40s in good health and CMV-seropositive. CDR3s leave out the opening cysteine and the closing phenylalanine or tryptophan. D genes are given only for firm matches.

v_gene	j_gene	d_gene	CDR3aa
TRBV7-9	TRBJ1-1	-	ASSLGGGHWGAF
TRBV7-8	TRBJ1-2	-	ASSPRGADYGYT
TRBV19	TRBJ1-1	-	ASSPVDTTNTEAF
TRBV27	TRBJ1-1	TRBD1	ASSLRTGVNTEAF
TRBV11-2	TRBJ2-7	-	ASSSSYEQY
TRBV5-1	TRBJ1-1	-	ASSLAGVGNTEAF
TRBV5-4	TRBJ1-6	-	ASSLGAGSGNSPLH
TRBV2	TRBJ1-5	TRBD1	ASSSGQFQPQH
TRBV9	TRBJ2-2	-	ASSVEDGIATGELF
TRBV6-6	TRBJ2-3	-	ASRLGDTQY
TRBV5-1	TRBJ2-1	-	ASNPGSQNYNEQF